The present entry profiles one T cell receptor (beta chain) with its context. Its antigen is still unknown. The data were obtained in a study of T cells expressing NK-cell markers. As for the study in general: TCR beta repertoires came from sorted CD3+CD56+NKG2C+, CD3+CD56+NKG2C- and CD3+CD56-NKG2C+ T cells. Most of the eight sequenced donors were HCMV-seropositive; one was seronegative. Findings of the study overall: The dominant NKG2C+ clonotypes represented roughly 1.0-7.5% of CD8+ T cells in more than five donors.

Libraries used 5'RACE template switching adding universal primer site and UMIs. TCRdb re-called the 5' RACE reads and shows each CDR3 protein once, DNA omitted. This repertoire includes about 460,000 distinct CDR3 sequences. This CDR3 spans 14 amino acids. Germline V gene sequence: CDR1 SEHNR, CDR2 FQNEAQ (reference sequence). Sequenced input: blood T cells: a sorted CD56 or NKG2C T cell subset, CD4+ or CD8+ T cells, or bulk PBMC T cells (not recorded which). The clonotype comes from a woman in her 50s in good health. The chain carries TRBV7-9 and TRBJ1-1; TCRdb picks TRBD1, but there is no DNA to check that call. CDR3 residues: CASSPPGSEAEAFF.